Below are 22 T cell receptor beta chains sequenced from a single sample in a study of blood T cell repertoires in COVID-19. Repertoires were generated with immunoSEQ multiplex PCR, while TCRdb's copy carries only in-frame clones and drops some. This table holds 250,000 or so clones, around nine tenths found once. The sequenced material came from peripheral blood. The receptor set was obtained from a man older than 75 with acute or convalescent COVID-19.

The chain joins TRBV7-9 to TRBJ2-1; 10 bases are shared with TRBD2. The V gene end was trimmed by 1 base and the J gene end by 6 bases; junction bases not matched to a gene: 3. From germline, CDR1 is SEHNR and CDR2 FQNEAQ (reference sequence). CDR3 size: 15 residues. CDR3 amino acids: CASSLVLAGANEQFF. CDR3 nucleotide sequence: TGTGCCAGCAGCTTAGTTCTAGCGGGGGCCAATGAGCAGTTCTTC.

The chain carries TRBV18 and TRBJ1-5; 7 bases fit TRBD1. The CDR3 sequence is 16 residues long. V dropped 3 bases and J dropped 3; count of bases not matched to a gene: 8. Germline-derived CDR1 and CDR2 are KGHSH and LQKENI. CDR3 in amino acids: CASSPTGTALNQPQHF. For the CDR3, the DNA is TGTGCCAGCTCACCGACCGGGACAGCCCTCAATCAGCCCCAGCATTTT.

The chain has TRBV10-2 and TRBJ1-2, with TRBD1 as a possible D gene (6 bases). The germline V gene has CDR1 WSHSY and CDR2 SAAADI. The CDR3 extends over 13 amino acids. V lost 2 bases, J lost 4 bases, and 8 bases lay in between. This CDR3 is CASSEKGGYGYTF. CDR3 bases: TGCGCCAGCAGTGAGAAAGGGGGCTATGGCTACACCTTC.

This chain joins TRBV25-1 and TRBJ2-1, with TRBD2 matching over 12 bases. V was pared by 2 bases and J by 9 bases, with 5 bases of the junction left unmatched. There are 15 residues in the CDR3. CDR1 is MGHDK and CDR2 is SYGVNS in the germline V gene. CDR3: CASSEESSGRGEQFF. In DNA form, the CDR3 reads TGTGCCAGCAGTGAAGAGTCTAGCGGGAGGGGTGAGCAGTTCTTC.

The rearrangement uses TRBV4-3 and TRBJ2-7, with 8 bases fitting TRBD1. The CDR3 extends over 15 amino acids. J lost 3 bases, V lost 4 bases, and 8 bases had no gene match. CDR1 is LGHNA and CDR2 is YSLEER in the germline V gene. The CDR3 region has the DNA TGCGCCAGCAGCCTGGGGACAGGTGTAGTCTACGAGCAGTACTTC. Its translation is CASSLGTGVVYEQYF.

With regard to this clone: Other DNA sequences within the sample encode an identical CDR3. The chain uses TRBV5-6 and TRBJ2-5, with TRBD2 identical over 8 bases. The germline V gene has CDR1 SGHDT and CDR2 YYEEEE. This CDR3 spans 14 amino acids. Trimming took 5 bases from V and 4 from J; bases not matched to a gene: 7. In nucleotides, the CDR3 is TGTGCCAGCAGTTTCAGCGGGAGTCGAGAGACCCAGTACTTC. Protein product: CASSFSGSRETQYF.

The chain recombines TRBV6-4 with TRBJ2-1; TRBD1 is a possible D gene (5 bases). This CDR3 has 13 amino acids. Germline loops: CDR1 MRHNA, CDR2 SNTAGT. Trimming took off 4 bases at V and 5 bases at J, with 9 bases between the two ends. CDR3 residues: CASSVDRNNEQFF. The CDR3 DNA follows: TGTGCCAGCAGTGTTGACAGAAACAATGAGCAGTTCTTC.

The chain couples TRBV7-3 to TRBJ2-1, with D possibly matching TRBD2 (7 bases). Looked up from germline, CDR1 is SGHTA and CDR2 is FQGTGA. V was cut by 7 bases and J by 1 base, with 17 bases left in between. The CDR3 length is 16 residues. The CDR3 loop is CASTPTGGRSYNEQFF. CDR3 in DNA: TGTGCCAGCACCCCAACGGGGGGCAGGTCCTACAATGAGCAGTTCTTC.

This chain connects TRBV3-1 (or the pseudogene TRBV3-2) to TRBJ1-2, with D tentatively TRBD1 (6 bases). CDR3 length: 15 amino acids. V shed 2 bases and J shed 4 bases, with 14 bases lying between them. From germline, CDR1 is LGHDT and CDR2 YNNKEL (reference sequence). The CDR3 DNA sequence: TGTGCCAGCAGCCAAAGAACTTCAGGGGTCTATGGCTACACCTTC. Amino acids: CASSQRTSGVYGYTF.

The J gene is TRBJ2-4, the V gene TRBV4-1; a weak D match, TRBD1 (5 bases). Germline values: CDR1 MGHRA, CDR2 YSYEKL. This CDR3 is 15 amino acids long. The germline V and J ends were trimmed by 1 base and 7 bases, with 14 bases remaining between them. CDR3 in DNA: TGCGCCAGCAGCCAAGCCCCCACAGGTGTTAACATTCAGTACTTC. The encoded protein is CASSQAPTGVNIQYF.

V gene TRBV18 combines with J gene TRBJ1-2; 8 bases are a match to TRBD1. This CDR3 spans 13 amino acids. After removal of 2 bases from V and 7 bases from J, the junction contained 3 bases not matched to a gene. Germline V gives CDR1 KGHSH, CDR2 LQKENI. CDR3 in DNA: TGTGCCAGCTCACCAGACAGGGGCCCTGGCTACACCTTC. Translation: CASSPDRGPGYTF.

V usage is TRBV7-9 and J usage is TRBJ1-6; D ambiguous. Per germline, CDR1 SEHNR and CDR2 FQNEAQ (reference sequence). The CDR3 extends over 12 amino acids. Deletions cut 5 bases from V and 10 bases from J, with 9 bases between. This chain's CDR3 is CASSEGGSPLHF. The CDR3, as DNA: TGTGCCAGCAGCGAGGGAGGATCACCCCTCCACTTT.

V usage is TRBV19 and J usage is TRBJ1-1, with TRBD1 matching 9 bases. Unmatched junction bases numbered 3, after V lost 0 bases and J lost 10 bases. CDR3 length: 13 residues. Germline CDR1 and CDR2: LNHDA and SQIVND (reference sequence). For the CDR3, the DNA is TGTGCCAGTAGTATAGATCCGGACAGGGGAGCTTTCTTT. Translating it yields CASSIDPDRGAFF.

This sequence joins TRBV25-1 and TRBJ1-2; D unclear. Trimming removed 3 bases at V and 4 bases at J, with 9 bases between. This CDR3 region has 13 residues. Germline V gives CDR1 MGHDK, CDR2 SYGVNS. This CDR3 is CASSEPGSYGYTF. CDR3 bases: TGTGCCAGCAGTGAGCCGGGAAGCTATGGCTACACCTTC.

The rearrangement links TRBV7-9 to TRBJ2-7; 11 nucleotides match TRBD1. The CDR3 has 14 amino acids. The germline CDR1 and CDR2 sequences are SEHNR and FQNEAQ (reference sequence). V lost 5 bases and J lost 7; bases outside the gene matches: 7. The CDR3 nucleotides read TGTGCCAGCAGCCAAGGGACAGGGGGGCGAGAGCAGTACTTC. Translation gives CASSQGTGGREQYF.

This chain joins TRBV7-9 and TRBJ1-4, with 8 bases lining up with TRBD1. Germline trimming cut 4 bases from V and 0 bases from J; bases unmatched to any gene: 4. The germline gives CDR1 SEHNR, CDR2 FQNEAQ (reference sequence). The CDR3 has 16 residues. In nucleotides, the CDR3 is TGTGCCAGCAGCTACGGACAGGGAGCAACTAATGAAAAACTGTTTTTT. Protein sequence: CASSYGQGATNEKLFF.

The gene calls are TRBV5-1 and TRBJ2-7, with 10 positions matching TRBD2. This CDR3 spans 16 amino acids. The germline CDR1 and CDR2 sequences are SGHRS and YFSETQ. J lost 1 base, V lost 6 bases, and 10 bases had no gene match. CDR3 DNA: TGCGCCAGCACCCCCGCTTCTAGCGGGGGTTCCTACGAGCAGTACTTC. Translating gives CASTPASSGGSYEQYF.

This clone has a single count. The rearrangement links TRBV11-2 to TRBJ2-1; D remains ambiguous. Trimming left V 3 bases short and J 5 bases short, with 2 bases between. This CDR3 region has 11 residues. Germline CDR1 and CDR2: SGHAT and FQNNGV. CDR3 sequence (DNA): TGTGCCAGCAGCTTCGACAATGAGCAGTTCTTC. As protein: CASSFDNEQFF.

This rearrangement joins TRBV18 to TRBJ1-5; TRBD1 aligns across 8 bases. The CDR3 contains 15 residues. Trimming took 3 bases from V and 11 from J; bases not matched to a gene: 12. CDR1 and CDR2 (germline): KGHSH, LQKENI. The CDR3 sequence is CASSPRGQGDLAQHF. DNA for the CDR3: TGTGCCAGCTCACCTAGAGGACAGGGAGATTTGGCCCAGCATTTT.

The V gene is TRBV28, the J gene TRBJ2-7; D is perhaps TRBD2 (6 bases). This CDR3 region has 13 residues. V was cut by 5 bases and J by 5 bases, with 13 bases left in between. The germline CDR1 and CDR2 sequences are MDHEN and SYDVKM. CDR3 sequence (DNA): TGTGCCAGCAGTACCCTAGCGATCCACGAGCAGTACTTC. This encodes CASSTLAIHEQYF.

The CDR3 coding sequence is TGTGCCAGCAGCCCCTGGACTAGCGGGGGCAATGAGCAGTTCTTC. The encoded protein is CASSPWTSGGNEQFF. This rearrangement joins TRBV7-2 to TRBJ2-1; 13 bases agree with TRBD2. CDR1 SGHTA and CDR2 FQGNSA come from the germline V gene. The CDR3 loop spans 15 amino acids. The V and J ends lost 5 bases and 6 bases, in that order; junction bases with no gene match: 4.

The chain joins TRBV19 to TRBJ1-1; D is unresolved. Trimming left V 5 bases short and J 4 bases short, with 14 bases between. The CDR3 extends over 14 amino acids. Germline-derived CDR1 and CDR2 are LNHDA and SQIVND (reference sequence). The CDR3 bases are TGTGCCAGTAGTGCCCCGGGAGTAGGCACTGAAGCTTTCTTT. This translates into CASSAPGVGTEAFF.